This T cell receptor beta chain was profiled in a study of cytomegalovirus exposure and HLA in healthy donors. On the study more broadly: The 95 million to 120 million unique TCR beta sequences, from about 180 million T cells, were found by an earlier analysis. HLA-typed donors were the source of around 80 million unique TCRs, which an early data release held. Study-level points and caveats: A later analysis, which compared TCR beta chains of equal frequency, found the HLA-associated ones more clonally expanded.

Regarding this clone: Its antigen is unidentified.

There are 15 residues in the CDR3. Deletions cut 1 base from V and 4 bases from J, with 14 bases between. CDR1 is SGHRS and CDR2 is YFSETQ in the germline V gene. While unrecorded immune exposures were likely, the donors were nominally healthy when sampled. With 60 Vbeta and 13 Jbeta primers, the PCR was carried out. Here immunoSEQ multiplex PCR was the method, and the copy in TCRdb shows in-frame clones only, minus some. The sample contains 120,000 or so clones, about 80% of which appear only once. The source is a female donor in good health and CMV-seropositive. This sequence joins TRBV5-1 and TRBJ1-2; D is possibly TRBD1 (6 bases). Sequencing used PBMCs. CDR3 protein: CASSLWAGDGYGYTF. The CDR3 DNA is TGCGCCAGCAGCTTGTGGGCAGGGGACGGCTATGGCTACACCTTC. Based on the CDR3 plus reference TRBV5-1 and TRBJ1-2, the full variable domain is KAGVTQTPRYLIKTRGQQVTLSCSPISGHRSVSWYQQTPGQGLQFLFEYFSETQRNKGNFPGRFSGRQFSNSRSEMNVSTLELGDSALYLCASSLWAGDGYGYTFGSGTRLTVV.